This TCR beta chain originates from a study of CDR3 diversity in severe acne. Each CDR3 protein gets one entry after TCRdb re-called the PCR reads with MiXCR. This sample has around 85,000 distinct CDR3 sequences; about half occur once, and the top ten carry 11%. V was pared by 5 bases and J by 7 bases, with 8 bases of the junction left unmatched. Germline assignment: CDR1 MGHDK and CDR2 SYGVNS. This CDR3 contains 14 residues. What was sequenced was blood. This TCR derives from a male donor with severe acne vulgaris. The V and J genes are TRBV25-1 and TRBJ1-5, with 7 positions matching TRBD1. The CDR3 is CASSIRQGGQPQHF. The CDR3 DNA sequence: TGTGCCAGCAGTATAAGACAGGGCGGGCAGCCCCAGCATTTT.